This T cell receptor beta chain was profiled in a study of blood T cell repertoires in COVID-19 (TCRdb year 2020). Regarding the complete study: The collaborator samples originated in the United States, Italy and Spain and spanned the acute and convalescent phases of COVID-19. The material from the prospective study consisted of cDNA or gDNA derived from T cells, B-cell-depleted T cells, or PBMCs. Subjects who had been exposed to COVID-19, were actively infected with it, or had recovered from it provided the deeply sampled blood TCRbeta repertoires that made up the dataset. The repertoires were made available in a free public database intended to serve as a resource for research on the immune response to SARS-CoV-2. Samples came from the ongoing ImmuneRACE study (first 160 participants) plus 1,254 subjects from 6 global collaborators. A de-identified subject ID, COVID-19 status, age in years and sex were almost always included in the sample metadata. HLA class I and class II types, where available, came from metadata supplied by the sample provider rather than from assay-based typing. What the study reported, not specific to this receptor: The amount of clinical and demographic metadata varied by source and participant and was provided uncurated.

Points on this clone: Its antigen remains unidentified. No clone much larger than this one lies a single base away; base qualities are absent.

The CDR3 numbers 13 residues from cysteine through phenylalanine. Only the CDR3 DNA stays, 39 bases, in frame from base 1. The junction carries 15 bases between V and J, which are trimmed by 6 bases and 7 bases respectively. TCRbeta CDR3 regions were amplified from genomic DNA using the immunoSEQ Assay, a bias-controlled multiplex PCR. In the original analysis: The number of nucleated cells in each sample was estimated from the amplification of reference gene primers within the assay. To quantify the absolute abundance of each unique TCRbeta CDR3 rearrangement, sequence reads were collapsed and filtered. For each sample, productive Simpson clonality was calculated as the square root of Simpson's diversity index over productive rearrangements. Drawn from immuneACCESS, this table holds only the in-frame rearrangements with V and J called that TCRdb kept. Clones are partly lost; checked studies trace under half to an unresolved V gene and leave the rest unexplained. The V and J calls and clone size come from that table; D and trimming were worked out from the DNA. The sample yields 70,000 to 95,000 clones; nearly 95% were counted once. Approximately 4.3% of the sample belongs to the ten largest clones.

Collaborating institutions collected whole blood in K2EDTA tubes following their own protocols. For TCRbeta analysis, collaborators shipped samples as frozen whole blood, isolated PBMCs, or DNA extracted from either of those sample types. The chain employs TRBV12-3 or TRBV12-4 and TRBJ1-2, and perhaps TRBD1 as D gene, on 6 matching bases. The TCR was taken from a human donor with active COVID-19. The donor label of this sample is uncertain. The sample comprised peripheral blood. This receptor has the CDR3 CASSRLNRVGYTF. The DNA reads as follows: TGTGCCAGCAGCCGTCTCAACAGGGTTGGCTACACCTTC.